The 12 T cell receptor beta chains given below trace back to one sample, sequenced in a study of CD8 T cells in ankylosing spondylitis. TCRdb reprocessed the 5' RACE reads via MiXCR and lists one record per CDR3 protein. The repertoire holds about 240,000 distinct CDR3 sequences, with around 9.2% as singletons. The sequenced sample was blood, either unsorted or a sorted T cell fraction (not recorded which). The receptors shown here come from a male donor with ankylosing spondylitis or in good health (not recorded which).

This rearrangement joins TRBV11-1 to TRBJ2-2; the D gene could be TRBD1 or TRBD2 (5 bases each). The CDR3 totals 15 residues. Per germline, CDR1 SGHAT and CDR2 FQDESV (reference sequence). Trimming shortened V by 4 bases and J by 6 bases, and 15 bases separated the two germline ends. DNA of the CDR3: TGTGCCAGCAGCTGGGGACCCGAGGGGTCCGGGGAGCTGTTTTTT. Protein product: CASSWGPEGSGELFF. Based on the CDR3 plus reference TRBV11-1 and TRBJ2-2, the full variable domain is EAEVAQSPRYKITEKSQAVAFWCDPISGHATLYWYRQILGQGPELLVQFQDESVVDDSQLPKDRFSAERLKGVDSTLKIQPAELGDSAMYLCASSWGPEGSGELFFGEGSRLTVL.

In this sample, this clonotype turned up many times. The CDR3 here is CSPRWTSGGTDTQYF. CDR3 coding DNA: TGCAGCCCCAGATGGACTAGCGGGGGCACAGATACGCAGTATTTT. The chain carries TRBV29-1 and TRBJ2-3, with 12 bases that match TRBD2. Germline-derived CDR1 and CDR2 are SQVTM and ANQGSEA. This CDR3 is 15 amino acids long. J was trimmed by 1 base and V by 8 bases; bases with no gene match: 7.

Regarding this clonotype: A much larger clone lies one base from this, so it may be a read error. The rearrangement uses TRBV10-3 and TRBJ1-2; D possibly corresponds to TRBD1 (5 bases). The CDR3 runs 14 residues. The germline CDR1 and CDR2 sequences are ENHRY and SYGVKD. V shed 9 bases and J shed 7 bases, with 21 bases lying between them. The CDR3 sequence: CAMHGARARGGYTF. For the CDR3, the DNA is TGTGCCATGCATGGGGCCAGGGCTCGAGGTGGCTACACCTTC.

This clonotype was counted between two and nine times. The CDR3 coding sequence is TGTGCCAGCAGCTACCAGGGACAGGGCTCATCACCCCTCCACTTT. Its translation is CASSYQGQGSSPLHF. The gene calls are TRBV7-2 and TRBJ1-6; 9 bases are a match to TRBD1. Trimming cost V 4 bases and J 10 bases; bases outside gene matches: 8. Germline V gene sequence: CDR1 SGHTA, CDR2 FQGNSA. The CDR3 totals 15 residues.

The sample holds many counts of this clonotype. This sequence joins TRBV7-6 and TRBJ1-2, with a weak D call TRBD1 (5 bases). This CDR3 has 15 residues. Trimming cost V 4 bases and J 2 bases, with 14 bases left between them. The germline gives CDR1 SGHVS, CDR2 FNYEAQ. CDR3 sequence reads: CASSYSGDDNYGYTF. For the CDR3, the DNA is TGTGCCAGCAGCTATTCCGGGGACGACAACTATGGCTACACCTTC.

This clonotype was seen a handful of times. The gene calls are TRBV27 and TRBJ2-1; TRBD2 agrees at 12 bases. Germline V gene sequence: CDR1 MNHEY, CDR2 SMNVEV (reference sequence). V gave up 5 bases and J gave up 7 bases; unmatched junction bases: 3. The CDR3 is 14 residues long. In nucleotides, the CDR3 is TGTGCCAGCAGTCTAGCGGGGGGGAAGAATGAGCAGTTCTTC. This encodes CASSLAGGKNEQFF.

In its sample, this clonotype was seen many times. V and J are TRBV30 and TRBJ1-5; D ambiguous. V lost 1 base and J lost 9, with 7 bases in between. The CDR3 is 11 residues long. The germline V gene has CDR1 GTSNPN and CDR2 SVGIG (reference sequence). The DNA of the CDR3 is TGTGCCTGGAGTGAGGATGGGCCCCAGCATTTT. The encoded protein is CAWSEDGPQHF.

This clonotype was found many times. The chain recombines TRBV5-6 with TRBJ2-3, with D perhaps given as TRBD1 or TRBD2 (5 bases each). The CDR3 is 16 amino acids. Germline values: CDR1 SGHDT, CDR2 YYEEEE. The V gene lost 4 bases and the J gene lost 0 bases, with 15 bases spanning the gap. CDR3 in DNA: TGTGCCAGCAGCCACGGGACGTCTACTAGCACAGATACGCAGTATTTT. It encodes CASSHGTSTSTDTQYF.

This clonotype was seen more than once but under ten times. The chain employs TRBV7-2 and TRBJ1-2; no clear D. The CDR3 length is 15 residues. V lost 0 bases and J 0 bases, leaving 8 bases between the germline ends. Germline-derived CDR1 and CDR2 are SGHTA and FQGNSA. In DNA form, the CDR3 reads TGTGCCAGCAGCTTAGCGAACGGCGCTAACTATGGCTACACCTTC. Amino acid sequence: CASSLANGANYGYTF.

This clonotype was seen at least ten times. The chain recombines TRBV7-9 with TRBJ2-1; TRBD1 matches 7 bases. The junction had 10 bases not matched to a gene; V was cut back by 4 bases and J by 4 bases. The CDR3 is 16 amino acids. CDR1 and CDR2 from the germline V gene are SEHNR and FQNEAQ (reference sequence). CDR3 DNA: TGTGCCAGCAGCTCAGTCCGGGACAGCCCATACAATGAGCAGTTCTTC. This translates into CASSSVRDSPYNEQFF. The full variable domain, its missing parts supplied by reference TRBV7-9 and TRBJ2-1, is DTGVSQNPRHKITKRGQNVTFRCDPISEHNRLYWYRQTLGQGPEFLTYFQNEAQLEKSRLLSDRFSAERPKGSFSTLEIQRTEQGDSAMYLCASSSVRDSPYNEQFFGPGTRLTVL.

This clonotype was found a few times. The chain combines TRBV18 with TRBJ2-4; the match to TRBD2 covers 9 bases. V shed 3 bases, J shed 7 bases, and the junction held 13 bases outside the gene matches. The CDR3 is 17 amino acids. Looked up from germline, CDR1 is KGHSH and CDR2 is LQKENI. The CDR3: CASSPYSGGAEGNIQYF. DNA of the CDR3: TGTGCCAGCTCACCCTATAGCGGGGGCGCCGAGGGGAACATTCAGTACTTC.

This clonotype was detected many times. The genes are TRBV20-1 and TRBJ2-1; weak D call: TRBD1 (5 bases). Trimming shortened V by 8 bases and J by 8 bases, and 13 bases separated the two germline ends. This CDR3 has 11 residues. Germline V gene data show CDR1 as DFQATT and CDR2 as SNEGSKA (reference sequence). The CDR3 loop is CSPRQGYEQFF. In DNA form, the CDR3 reads TGCAGTCCCAGGCAGGGATATGAGCAGTTCTTC.